The 10 T cell receptor beta chains in this list originate from one sample, sequenced in a study of cytomegalovirus exposure and HLA in healthy donors. Using immunoSEQ multiplex PCR, the repertoire was profiled, and TCRdb retains in-frame clones only, with some absent. The sample comprises under 200,000 clones, roughly nine tenths of which are singletons, and approximately 2.9% rests with the top ten. The sequenced material came from PBMCs. These receptor sequences come from a woman aged 18 to 35 in good health and CMV-seropositive.

V is TRBV29-1 and J is TRBJ2-5, with 7 bases fitting TRBD2. Germline-derived CDR1 and CDR2 are SQVTM and ANQGSEA. This CDR3 region has 12 residues. The J segment lost 4 bases and the V segment lost 4 bases, leaving 3 bases of the junction unmatched. CDR3 region: CSVGGGGETQYF. CDR3 bases: TGCAGCGTTGGGGGCGGGGGAGAGACCCAGTACTTC.

J is TRBJ1-4 and V is TRBV7-9; D not certain. The germline V gene has CDR1 SEHNR and CDR2 FQNEAQ (reference sequence). Trimming pared 5 bases from V and 3 bases from J, leaving 7 bases between. The CDR3 totals 13 residues. The CDR3 DNA sequence: TGTGCCAGCAGCCCCGGGGCTAATGAAAAACTGTTTTTT. Translation gives CASSPGANEKLFF.

The V call is TRBV30, the J call TRBJ1-2; TRBD1 aligns across 11 bases. The CDR3 spans 14 residues. J was trimmed by 4 bases and V by 1 base; bases with no gene match: 2. CDR1 GTSNPN and CDR2 SVGIG come from the germline V gene (reference sequence). The CDR3 region is CAWSGTGGAYGYTF. As DNA, the CDR3 is TGTGCCTGGAGTGGGACAGGGGGCGCCTATGGCTACACCTTC.

The chain couples TRBV28 to TRBJ1-1; D is uncertain. In germline, CDR1 is MDHEN, CDR2 SYDVKM. There are 15 residues in the CDR3. V gave up 5 bases and J gave up 2 bases, with 15 bases separating them. The CDR3 region is CASSAPPTVNTEAFF. The DNA for the CDR3 is TGTGCCAGCAGTGCCCCTCCCACGGTTAACACTGAAGCTTTCTTT.

J is TRBJ1-1 and V is TRBV2; D perhaps matches TRBD1 (5 bases). Trimming pared 8 bases from V and 0 bases from J, leaving 16 bases between. The germline V gene encodes CDR1 SNHLY and CDR2 FYNNEI. This CDR3 spans 15 amino acids. CDR3 loop: CASPVIQVLNTEAFF. The CDR3 DNA sequence: TGTGCCAGCCCAGTGATACAGGTCCTGAACACTGAAGCTTTCTTT. The full variable domain, rest sourced from reference TRBV2 and TRBJ1-1, is EPEVTQTPSHQVTQMGQEVILRCVPISNHLYFYWYRQILGQKVEFLVSFYNNEISEKSEIFDDQFSVERPDGSNFTLKIRSTKLEDSAMYFCASPVIQVLNTEAFFGQGTRLTVV.

The chain is built from TRBV28 and TRBJ2-5; 9 positions agree with TRBD1. Germline-derived CDR1 and CDR2 are MDHEN and SYDVKM. J gave up 5 bases and V 5 bases, and 9 bases lay outside the gene matches. The CDR3 runs to 15 residues. The CDR3 sequence is CASSPPGQGGETQYF. The CDR3, as DNA: TGTGCCAGCAGTCCTCCGGGACAGGGAGGCGAGACCCAGTACTTC. Together with reference TRBV28 and TRBJ2-5, the CDR3 gives the full variable domain: DVKVTQSSRYLVKRTGEKVFLECVQDMDHENMFWYRQDPGLGLRLIYFSYDVKMKEKGDIPEGYSVSREKKERFSLILESASTNQTSMYLCASSPPGQGGETQYFGPGTRLLVL.

The chain uses TRBV4-1 and TRBJ2-3, with 10 bases identical to TRBD2. Per germline, CDR1 MGHRA and CDR2 YSYEKL. The CDR3 has 17 residues. With 0 bases clipped from V and 2 bases from J, the junction kept 5 bases outside the gene matches. The CDR3 protein is CASSQEATSGYTDTQYF. Written as DNA, the CDR3 is TGCGCCAGCAGCCAAGAGGCGACTAGCGGGTACACAGATACGCAGTATTTT.

The chain has TRBV13 and TRBJ2-5; D unclear. The CDR3 extends over 14 amino acids. The V gene's germline CDR1 is PRHDT and CDR2 FYEKMQ (reference sequence). The V end lost 0 bases, the J end lost 4 bases, and 9 bases lay between the germline ends. DNA for the CDR3: TGTGCCAGCAGCTTAGGTCACGGAGCAGAGACCCAGTACTTC. This encodes CASSLGHGAETQYF.

The chain uses TRBV7-9 and TRBJ2-3; TRBD2 agrees at 11 bases. The V gene's germline CDR1 is SEHNR and CDR2 FQNEAQ (reference sequence). The V gene end was trimmed by 1 base and the J gene end by 4 bases; junction bases not matched to a gene: 7. The length of the CDR3 is 17 residues. DNA for the CDR3: TGTGCCAGCAGCTTAGGTCTAGCGGGGGGTGCCCCAGATACGCAGTATTTT. Translating gives CASSLGLAGGAPDTQYF.

The chain carries TRBV30 and TRBJ1-1; 10 nucleotides match TRBD1. The CDR3 runs to 14 residues. Germline V gene data show CDR1 as GTSNPN and CDR2 as SVGIG (reference sequence). Unmatched junction bases numbered 8, after V lost 3 bases and J lost 7 bases. In DNA form, the CDR3 reads TGTGCCTGGAGGGATGACAGGGGGCTACGTGAAGCTTTCTTT. Protein product: CAWRDDRGLREAFF. Looking up the rest from reference TRBV30 and TRBJ1-1 gives the full variable domain: SQTIHQWPATLVQPVGSPLSLECTVEGTSNPNLYWYRQAAGRGLQLLFYSVGIGQISSEVPQNLSASRPQDRQFILSSKKLLLSDSGFYLCAWRDDRGLREAFFGQGTRLTVV.